These T cell receptor beta chains were read from a single sample in a study of cytomegalovirus exposure and HLA in healthy donors. Measured with immunoSEQ multiplex PCR; TCRdb has only the in-frame clones, and not every one. The data contain more than 70,000 clones, about 73% of them seen just once; the ten biggest clones take up more than 9.5%. The sample was PBMCs. All receptors come from a woman aged 50 to 60 in good health and CMV-seropositive. CDR3s include the opening cysteine and the closing phenylalanine or tryptophan. Each record gives: D gene, clone size, V gene, J gene, CDR3 length, CDR3 protein, CDR3 DNA. A D gene is named only where the DNA matches it firmly. The size of a clone is reported for some rows only, either as once, few or many, or as a class for expanded clones.

D: TRBD2
size: many
V: TRBV5-1
J: TRBJ2-3
length: 15
CDR3: CASTASGGSTDTQYF
DNA: TGCGCCAGCACCGCTAGCGGGGGAAGCACAGATACGCAGTATTTT

D: .
size: .
V: TRBV21-1
J: TRBJ2-7
length: 19
CDR3: CASSKEGATGTSGPEKQYF
DNA: TGTGCCAGCAGCAAAGAGGGGGCCACCGGGACTAGCGGTCCGGAAAAGCAGTACTTC

D: TRBD1
size: .
V: TRBV27
J: TRBJ2-7
length: 15
CDR3: CASSLETGKGYEQYF
DNA: TGTGCCAGCAGTTTAGAGACAGGGAAAGGATACGAGCAGTACTTC

D: .
size: few
V: TRBV7-2
J: TRBJ1-2
length: 14
CDR3: CASSLERGGLGYTF
DNA: TGTGCCAGCAGCTTAGAAAGGGGAGGGCTCGGCTACACCTTC

D: TRBD1
size: .
V: TRBV19
J: TRBJ2-1
length: 16
CDR3: CASSILTGQGRNEQFF
DNA: TGTGCCAGTAGTATATTAACGGGACAGGGGCGCAATGAGCAGTTCTTC

D: TRBD1
size: few
V: TRBV7-2
J: TRBJ1-5
length: 14
CDR3: CASSPPGGGQPQHF
DNA: TGTGCCAGCAGCCCTCCAGGGGGCGGTCAGCCCCAGCATTTT

D: .
size: .
V: TRBV25-1
J: TRBJ2-7
length: 13
CDR3: CASRTDSPYEQYF
DNA: TGTGCCAGCAGGACAGATTCTCCCTACGAGCAGTACTTC

D: TRBD1
size: .
V: TRBV5-4
J: TRBJ1-2
length: 15
CDR3: CASSLATGSNYGYTF
DNA: TGTGCCAGCAGCTTGGCGACAGGGTCTAACTATGGCTACACCTTC

D: TRBD2
size: .
V: TRBV9
J: TRBJ2-1
length: 16
CDR3: CASSGLGTSGDNEQFF
DNA: TGTGCCAGCAGCGGCCTAGGGACTAGCGGGGACAATGAGCAGTTCTTC

D: .
size: .
V: TRBV11-2
J: TRBJ1-1
length: 15
CDR3: CASSLVPDSRGDAFF
DNA: TGTGCCAGCAGCTTAGTCCCCGACTCCCGGGGGGACGCTTTCTTT

D: TRBD1
size: .
V: TRBV7-6
J: TRBJ1-4
length: 16
CDR3: CASSSMGQGQNEKLFF
DNA: TGTGCCAGCAGCTCCATGGGACAGGGGCAAAATGAAAAACTGTTTTTT

D: TRBD1
size: .
V: TRBV7-9
J: TRBJ2-1
length: 16
CDR3: CASSLGGTGMYHEQFF
DNA: TGTGCCAGCAGCTTAGGGGGGACAGGGATGTATCATGAGCAGTTCTTC

D: .
size: .
V: TRBV2
J: TRBJ1-4
length: 12
CDR3: CASKGFAEKLFF
DNA: TGTGCCAGCAAGGGGTTTGCTGAAAAACTGTTTTTT

D: TRBD1
size: .
V: TRBV28
J: TRBJ2-2
length: 15
CDR3: CASSGQGEGTGELFF
DNA: TGTGCCAGCAGTGGACAGGGAGAAGGGACCGGGGAGCTGTTTTTT

D: TRBD1
size: .
V: TRBV7-8
J: TRBJ1-1
length: 16
CDR3: CASSLATAGGNTEAFF
DNA: TGTGCCAGCAGCTTAGCGACGGCAGGGGGGAACACTGAAGCTTTCTTT

D: .
size: .
V: TRBV5-4
J: TRBJ1-2
length: 13
CDR3: CASSLAGGRGYTF
DNA: TGTGCCAGCAGCTTGGCGGGGGGGAGGGGCTACACCTTC

D: TRBD1
size: .
V: TRBV2
J: TRBJ2-2
length: 17
CDR3: CASSEDRGSVGSGELFF
DNA: TGTGCCAGCAGTGAAGACAGGGGGTCGGTCGGCTCCGGGGAGCTGTTTTTT

D: .
size: few
V: TRBV6-5
J: TRBJ1-1
length: 12
CDR3: CASSPSGTQAFF
DNA: TGTGCCAGCAGTCCATCAGGGACACAAGCTTTCTTT

D: .
size: few
V: TRBV18
J: TRBJ1-1
length: 15
CDR3: CASSLVIARETEAFF
DNA: TGTGCCAGCTCACTTGTAATTGCCAGGGAAACTGAAGCTTTCTTT

D: TRBD1
size: .
V: TRBV28
J: TRBJ2-1
length: 16
CDR3: CASSFGQGPLNNEQFF
DNA: TGTGCCAGCAGTTTCGGACAGGGCCCTCTAAACAATGAGCAGTTCTTC

D: .
size: .
V: TRBV15
J: TRBJ2-7
length: 16
CDR3: CATSRDGVPGTYEQYF
DNA: TGTGCCACCAGCAGAGACGGGGTTCCCGGGACCTACGAGCAGTACTTC

D: TRBD2
size: .
V: TRBV29-1
J: TRBJ2-7
length: 16
CDR3: CSVESWATSGSYEQYF
DNA: TGCAGCGTTGAAAGCTGGGCGACTAGCGGAAGCTACGAGCAGTACTTC

D: .
size: .
V: TRBV5-1
J: TRBJ2-2
length: 18
CDR3: CASSLAGRRVGATGELFF
DNA: TGCGCCAGCAGCTTGGCCGGGCGAAGGGTAGGGGCCACCGGGGAGCTGTTTTTT

D: .
size: .
V: TRBV9
J: TRBJ1-3
length: 15
CDR3: CASSLTASFGNTIYF
DNA: TGTGCCAGCAGTCTGACAGCCAGCTTTGGAAACACCATATATTTT

D: TRBD2
size: .
V: TRBV28
J: TRBJ2-7
length: 15
CDR3: CASSPASGSLYEQYF
DNA: TGTGCCAGCAGTCCGGCTAGCGGTAGCCTCTACGAGCAGTACTTC

D: .
size: .
V: TRBV7-2
J: TRBJ1-2
length: 13
CDR3: CASSSFPGDGYTF
DNA: TGTGCCAGCAGCTCGTTCCCAGGGGATGGCTACACCTTC

D: .
size: .
V: TRBV30
J: TRBJ2-2
length: 14
CDR3: CAWSALANTGELFF
DNA: TGTGCCTGGAGTGCACTAGCGAACACCGGGGAGCTGTTTTTT

D: TRBD1
size: .
V: TRBV5-6
J: TRBJ1-2
length: 18
CDR3: CASSPITGGHTLNYGYTF
DNA: TGTGCCAGCAGCCCCATTACAGGGGGACACACCCTTAACTATGGCTACACCTTC

D: TRBD1
size: few
V: TRBV25-1
J: TRBJ1-1
length: 16
CDR3: CASKGVGTGENTEAFF
DNA: TGTGCCAGCAAGGGGGTGGGGACAGGGGAGAACACTGAAGCTTTCTTT

D: TRBD2
size: .
V: TRBV27
J: TRBJ2-3
length: 17
CDR3: CASSSLYTSGVPDTQYF
DNA: TGTGCCAGCAGTTCCTTATACACTAGCGGGGTCCCAGATACGCAGTATTTT

D: TRBD1
size: .
V: TRBV23-1
J: TRBJ1-2
length: 19
CDR3: CASSPRHRGPKDLNYGYTF
DNA: TGCGCCAGCAGCCCCCGCCACAGGGGCCCCAAGGATTTAAACTATGGCTACACCTTC

D: .
size: few
V: TRBV20-1
J: TRBJ2-7
length: 11
CDR3: CSAGTSSEQYF
DNA: TGCAGTGCGGGAACTAGCTCCGAGCAGTACTTC